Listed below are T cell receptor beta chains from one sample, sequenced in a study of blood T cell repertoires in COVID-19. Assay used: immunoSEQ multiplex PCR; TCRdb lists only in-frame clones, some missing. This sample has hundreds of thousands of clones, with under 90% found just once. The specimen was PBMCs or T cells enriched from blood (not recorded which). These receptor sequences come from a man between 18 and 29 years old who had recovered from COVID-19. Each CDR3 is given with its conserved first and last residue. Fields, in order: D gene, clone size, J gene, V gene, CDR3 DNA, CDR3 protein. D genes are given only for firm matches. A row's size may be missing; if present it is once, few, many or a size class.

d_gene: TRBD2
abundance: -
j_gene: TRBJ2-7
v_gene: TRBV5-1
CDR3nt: TGCGCCAGCAGCTTGGATCTAGCGGGAGGTGGGGAGCAGTACTTC
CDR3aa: CASSLDLAGGGEQYF

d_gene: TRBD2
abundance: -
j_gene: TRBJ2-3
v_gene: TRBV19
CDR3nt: TGTGCCACCAAGGAAACTAGCGGCACAGATACGCAGTATTTT
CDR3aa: CATKETSGTDTQYF

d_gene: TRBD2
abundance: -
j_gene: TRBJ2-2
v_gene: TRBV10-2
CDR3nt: TGCGCCAGCCTACGGACTAGTAGTTCCGGGGAGCTGTTTTTT
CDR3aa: CASLRTSSSGELFF

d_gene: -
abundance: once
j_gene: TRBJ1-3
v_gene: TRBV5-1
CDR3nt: TGCGCCAGCAGCTTGGCCGGGGGATCTGGAAACACCATATATTTT
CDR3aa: CASSLAGGSGNTIYF

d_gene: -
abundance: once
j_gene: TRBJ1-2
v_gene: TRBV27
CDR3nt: TGTGCCAGCAGTTTACAGGGAGGCTATGGCTACACCTTC
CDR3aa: CASSLQGGYGYTF

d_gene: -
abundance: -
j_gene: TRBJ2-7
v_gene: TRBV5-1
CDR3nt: TGCGCCAGCAGCTCGGACAGCGGAGAGTACGAGCAGTACTTC
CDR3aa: CASSSDSGEYEQYF

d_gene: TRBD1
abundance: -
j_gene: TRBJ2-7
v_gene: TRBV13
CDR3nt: TGTGCCAGCAGCAGGGACAGGGATGGCTACGAGCAGTACTTC
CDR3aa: CASSRDRDGYEQYF

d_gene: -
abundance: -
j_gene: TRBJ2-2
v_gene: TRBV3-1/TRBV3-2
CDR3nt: TGTGCCAGCAGCCAGCGGGGGCCGGGGGAGCTGTTTTTT
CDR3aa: CASSQRGPGELFF

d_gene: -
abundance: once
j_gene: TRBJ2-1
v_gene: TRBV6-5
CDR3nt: TGTGCCAGCAGTTACCTCAGGGCAGGAGACAATGAGCAGTTCTTC
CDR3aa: CASSYLRAGDNEQFF

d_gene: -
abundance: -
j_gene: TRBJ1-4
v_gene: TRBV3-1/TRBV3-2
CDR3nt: TGTGCCAGCAGCCAAGACGGTCGTTCAGGCTATAATGAAAAACTGTTTTTT
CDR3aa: CASSQDGRSGYNEKLFF

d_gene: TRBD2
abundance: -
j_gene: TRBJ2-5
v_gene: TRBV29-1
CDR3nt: TGCAGCGCCGGTAGCGGGGGTGAGACCCAGTACTTC
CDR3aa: CSAGSGGETQYF

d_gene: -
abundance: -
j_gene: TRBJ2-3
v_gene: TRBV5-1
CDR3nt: TGCGCCAGCAGCTTGATCGGCACAGATACGCAGTATTTT
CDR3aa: CASSLIGTDTQYF

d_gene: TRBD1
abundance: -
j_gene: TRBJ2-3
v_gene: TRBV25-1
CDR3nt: TGTGCCAGCCGAGCTACAGGGGGCAGGGCAGATACGCAGTATTTT
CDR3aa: CASRATGGRADTQYF

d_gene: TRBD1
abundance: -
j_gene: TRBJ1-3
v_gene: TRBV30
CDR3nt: TGTGCCTGGAGTCCGGACAGGAACTCTGGAAACACCATATATTTT
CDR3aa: CAWSPDRNSGNTIYF

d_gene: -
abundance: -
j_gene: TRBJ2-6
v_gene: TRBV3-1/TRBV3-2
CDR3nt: TGTGCCAGCAGCCCGATCGGAGCTTCTGGGGCCAACGTCCTGACTTTC
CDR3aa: CASSPIGASGANVLTF

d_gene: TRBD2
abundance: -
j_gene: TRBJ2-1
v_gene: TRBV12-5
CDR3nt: TGTGCTAGTGGTTTGTCCGCTAGCGGGAGAGCCTACAATGAGCAGTTCTTC
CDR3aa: CASGLSASGRAYNEQFF

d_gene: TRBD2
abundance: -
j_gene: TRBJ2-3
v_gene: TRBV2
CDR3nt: TGTGCCAGCAGTGTTGCCCTAGCGGGAGGGCCAGATACGCAGTATTTT
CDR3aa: CASSVALAGGPDTQYF

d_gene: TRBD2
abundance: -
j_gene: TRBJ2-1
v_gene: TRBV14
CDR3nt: TGTGCCAGCAGCCACAACTTTGGACTAGCGGGGGGGGTTAATGAGCAGTTCTTC
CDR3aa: CASSHNFGLAGGVNEQFF

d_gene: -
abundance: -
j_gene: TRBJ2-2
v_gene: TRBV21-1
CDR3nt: TGTGCCAGCAGCACGGCGGGTCTAACTTCCAGCACCGGGGAGCTGTTTTTT
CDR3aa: CASSTAGLTSSTGELFF

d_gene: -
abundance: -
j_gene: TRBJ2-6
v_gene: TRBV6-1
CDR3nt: TGTGCCAGCAGTGAGGGGACTTCGGGGGCCAACGTCCTGACTTTC
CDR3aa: CASSEGTSGANVLTF

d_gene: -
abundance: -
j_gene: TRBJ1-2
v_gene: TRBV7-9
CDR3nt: TGTGCCAGCAGCCCTCAGGGGGGCTACACCTTC
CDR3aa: CASSPQGGYTF

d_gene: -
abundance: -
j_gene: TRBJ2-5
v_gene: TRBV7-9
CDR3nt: TGTGCCAGCAAGTACAGAGAGACCCAGTACTTC
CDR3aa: CASKYRETQYF

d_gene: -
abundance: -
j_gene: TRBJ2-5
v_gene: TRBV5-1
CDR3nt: TGCGCCAGCAGCTTGTCGGCGGGATACCAAGAGACCCAGTACTTC
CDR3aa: CASSLSAGYQETQYF

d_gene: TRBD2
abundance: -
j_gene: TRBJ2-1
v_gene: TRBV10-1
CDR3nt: TGCGCCAGCAGTCCTTTACTAGCGGGGGGGCTCAATGAGCAGTTCTTC
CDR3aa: CASSPLLAGGLNEQFF

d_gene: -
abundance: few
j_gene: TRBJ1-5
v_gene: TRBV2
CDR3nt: TGTGCCAGCAGTACCCGGGGGGCCCAGCATTTT
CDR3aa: CASSTRGAQHF

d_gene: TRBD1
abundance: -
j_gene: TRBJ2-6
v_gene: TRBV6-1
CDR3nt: TGTGCCAGCAGTGGGTTGCCAGGGGGAGCTGGGGCCAACGTCCTGACTTTC
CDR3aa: CASSGLPGGAGANVLTF

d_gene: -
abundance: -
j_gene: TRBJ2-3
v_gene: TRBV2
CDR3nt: TGTGCCAGTGGGGGCTCCACAGATACGCAGTATTTT
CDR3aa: CASGGSTDTQYF

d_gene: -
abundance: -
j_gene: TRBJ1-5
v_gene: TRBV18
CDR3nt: TGTGCCAGCTCACCAACCGGGTTTGCTCAGCCCCAGCATTTT
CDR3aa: CASSPTGFAQPQHF

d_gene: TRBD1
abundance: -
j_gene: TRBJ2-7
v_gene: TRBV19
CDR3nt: TGTGCCAGTAGTGTGATAACAGGGGCCGTCGCTTTAGAGCAGTACTTC
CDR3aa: CASSVITGAVALEQYF

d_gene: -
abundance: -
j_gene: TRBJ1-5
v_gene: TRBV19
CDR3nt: TGTGCCAGTAGTATAGAGCACGGGGGTGGGGGTCAGCCCCAGCATTTT
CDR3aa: CASSIEHGGGGQPQHF

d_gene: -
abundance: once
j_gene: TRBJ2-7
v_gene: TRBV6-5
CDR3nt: TGTGCCAGCAGTCCCAGGGAAGCCTACGAGCAGTACTTC
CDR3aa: CASSPREAYEQYF

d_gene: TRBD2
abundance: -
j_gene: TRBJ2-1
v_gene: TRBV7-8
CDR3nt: TGTGCCAGCAGCTACCGAGCGGGAGGTGAGAATGAGCAGTTCTTC
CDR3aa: CASSYRAGGENEQFF

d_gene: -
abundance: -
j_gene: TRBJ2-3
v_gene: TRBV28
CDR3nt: TGTGCCAGCAGTTTATGGCCTACAGAGCCAGATACGCAGTATTTT
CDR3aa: CASSLWPTEPDTQYF

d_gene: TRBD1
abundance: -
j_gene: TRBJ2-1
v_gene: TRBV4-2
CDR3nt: TGTGCCAGCAGCCAACCGGCAGGGGGCTACAATGAGCAGTTCTTC
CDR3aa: CASSQPAGGYNEQFF

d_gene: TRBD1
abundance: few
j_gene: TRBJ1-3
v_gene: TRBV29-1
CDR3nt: TGCAGCGTTCGACAGGGGAAGCCTGGAAACACCATATATTTT
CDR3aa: CSVRQGKPGNTIYF

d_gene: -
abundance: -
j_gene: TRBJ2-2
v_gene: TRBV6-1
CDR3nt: TGTGCCAGCAGTGAACGGTACAGGGTGGTGTTGGCCGGGGAGCTGTTTTTT
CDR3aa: CASSERYRVVLAGELFF

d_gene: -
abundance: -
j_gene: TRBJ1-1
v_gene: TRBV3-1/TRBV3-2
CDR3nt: TGTGCCAGCAGCGAACTGACAAACACTGAAGCTTTCTTT
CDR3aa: CASSELTNTEAFF

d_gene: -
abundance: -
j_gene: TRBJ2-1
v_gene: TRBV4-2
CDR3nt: TGTGCCAGCAGCCTTTCTAATGAGCAGTTCTTC
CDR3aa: CASSLSNEQFF

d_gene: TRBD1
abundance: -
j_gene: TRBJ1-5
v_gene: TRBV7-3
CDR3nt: TGTGCCAGCAGCTTAACTGCGGGGACAGGAGGTCAGCCCCAGCATTTT
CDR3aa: CASSLTAGTGGQPQHF

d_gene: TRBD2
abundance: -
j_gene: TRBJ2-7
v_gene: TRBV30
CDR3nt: TGTGCCTGGAGTGTCCCGAGACTAGCATACGAGCAGTACTTC
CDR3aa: CAWSVPRLAYEQYF